The 31 T cell receptor beta chains reported below all come from one sample, sequenced in a study of T cell clones after liver transplantation. TCRdb's table, derived via immunoSEQ multiplex PCR, lists solely in-frame clones and lacks some. The profile shows 55,000 to 80,000 clones, roughly 90% of them singletons. Source: CD4+ T cells from blood, taken before liver transplant. These receptors all stem from a human donor who received a liver transplant.

The chain has TRBV10-3 and TRBJ2-2; D call uncertain. The germline gives CDR1 ENHRY, CDR2 SYGVKD. The CDR3 covers 13 residues. Trimming shortened V by 5 bases and J by 0 bases, and 4 bases separated the two germline ends. The CDR3 reads CAISRSNTGELFF. In DNA form, the CDR3 reads TGTGCCATCAGTAGGTCGAACACCGGGGAGCTGTTTTTT.

The chain links TRBV10-1 to TRBJ2-1; 7 bases are shared with TRBD2. CDR1 is WNHNN, CDR2 SYGVQD, per germline (reference sequence). This CDR3 spans 15 amino acids. Germline trimming cut 5 bases from V and 7 bases from J; bases unmatched to any gene: 11. This chain's CDR3 is CASSSRGSQINEQFF. As DNA, the CDR3 is TGCGCCAGCAGTAGTCGCGGGAGCCAGATAAATGAGCAGTTCTTC.

V usage is TRBV18 and J usage is TRBJ1-1, with D tentatively TRBD1 (6 bases). Germline V gene lookup returns CDR1 KGHSH and CDR2 LQKENI. The length of the CDR3 is 12 residues. The V end lost 4 bases, the J end lost 6 bases, and 9 bases lay between the germline ends. The CDR3 nucleotides read TGTGCCAGCTCACTAACAGGGCCTGAAGCTTTCTTT. Residues: CASSLTGPEAFF.

The rearrangement joins TRBV11-3 to TRBJ1-2, with 10 bases fitting TRBD1. V dropped 5 bases and J dropped 6; count of bases not matched to a gene: 6. This CDR3 region has 14 residues. Germline V gene sequence: CDR1 SGHNT, CDR2 YENEEA. This chain's CDR3 is CASSSGQGVDGYTF. CDR3 sequence (DNA): TGTGCCAGCAGCAGCGGACAGGGGGTCGATGGCTACACCTTC.

V gene TRBV19 combines with J gene TRBJ2-7, with 9 bases that match TRBD2. CDR1 and CDR2 from the germline V gene are LNHDA and SQIVND (reference sequence). With V trimmed by 5 bases and J by 4 bases, 6 bases remained unmatched. The CDR3 totals 14 residues. The CDR3 here is CASSYRREGYEQYF. The CDR3 DNA reads as TGTGCCAGTAGTTATAGGCGGGAGGGGTACGAGCAGTACTTC.

V gene TRBV5-1 combines with J gene TRBJ2-5, with a possible D match to TRBD1 (5 bases). The germline V and J ends were trimmed by 7 bases and 5 bases, with 18 bases remaining between them. The CDR3 runs to 14 residues. CDR1 and CDR2 (germline): SGHRS, YFSETQ. The CDR3 DNA reads as TGCGCCAGCGGCCCCCAGGGCGGTGGGGAGACCCAGTACTTC. It encodes CASGPQGGGETQYF.

The chain is built from TRBV9 and TRBJ2-7; unclear D gene. Germline CDR1 is SGDLS and CDR2 is YYNGEE. Trimming took off 0 bases at V and 1 base at J, with 8 bases between the two ends. This CDR3 spans 14 amino acids. This CDR3 reads CASSVVASSYEQYF. CDR3 nucleotide sequence: TGTGCCAGCAGCGTAGTTGCGTCATCCTACGAGCAGTACTTC.

V gene TRBV28 combines with J gene TRBJ1-2; D call uncertain. Trimming took off 2 bases at V and 3 bases at J, with 13 bases between the two ends. The V gene's germline CDR1 is MDHEN and CDR2 SYDVKM. There are 15 residues in the CDR3. CDR3 region: CASSLAGRRHYGYTF. CDR3 nucleotides: TGTGCCAGCAGTTTAGCGGGCAGAAGGCACTATGGCTACACCTTC.

The V and J genes are TRBV2 and TRBJ2-1; 13 positions agree with TRBD2. V lost 4 bases, J lost 9 bases, and 6 bases stayed unmatched. Germline V gene lookup returns CDR1 SNHLY and CDR2 FYNNEI. This CDR3 comprises 15 residues. The CDR3 region has the DNA TGTGCCAGCAGTGGAACTAGCGGGAGGGCCAGTGAGCAGTTCTTC. This encodes CASSGTSGRASEQFF.

The sample holds one count of this clone. This chain uses TRBV7-2 with TRBJ1-3; D ambiguous. The V end was cut by 1 base, the J end by 9 bases, with 10 bases between. This CDR3 spans 13 amino acids. Germline V gene lookup returns CDR1 SGHTA and CDR2 FQGNSA. CDR3 loop: CASSLDLAGTIYF. The CDR3, as DNA: TGTGCCAGCAGCTTAGACCTTGCTGGCACCATATATTTT.

V and J are TRBV7-2 and TRBJ1-2; D unresolved. The germline V gene has CDR1 SGHTA and CDR2 FQGNSA. The CDR3 contains 11 residues. The germline V and J ends were trimmed by 5 bases and 7 bases, with 8 bases remaining between them. The CDR3 here is CASSASRGYTF. The CDR3 DNA reads as TGTGCCAGCAGCGCCTCTCGTGGCTACACCTTC.

The chain has TRBV5-6 and TRBJ2-1; weak D call: TRBD2 (5 bases). The CDR3 has 16 residues. Germline loops: CDR1 SGHDT, CDR2 YYEEEE. V lost 1 base, J lost 4 bases, and 15 bases lay in between. This CDR3 reads CASSLIVGAIYNEQFF. DNA of the CDR3: TGTGCCAGCAGCTTGATCGTGGGAGCCATTTACAATGAGCAGTTCTTC.

The gene calls are TRBV5-6 and TRBJ2-7; D perhaps matches TRBD1 (5 bases). The germline gives CDR1 SGHDT, CDR2 YYEEEE. CDR3 length equals 13 residues. V was clipped by 0 bases and J by 12 bases, with 16 bases between them. The CDR3, as DNA: TGTGCCAGCAGCTTGGAGGCCAGGGTCCCAAGGTACTTC. This gives the protein CASSLEARVPRYF.

This clone was seen a single time. This chain links TRBV19 with TRBJ2-7; TRBD2 matches 11 bases. The V and J ends lost 5 bases and 7 bases, in that order; junction bases with no gene match: 13. CDR3 length: 16 residues. Per germline, CDR1 LNHDA and CDR2 SQIVND (reference sequence). CDR3 DNA: TGTGCCAGTAGTCCAACTAGCGGGAGCGTTCAAGGGGAGCAGTACTTC. Its translation: CASSPTSGSVQGEQYF.

The chain joins TRBV27 to TRBJ2-6; D unclear. This CDR3 is 14 amino acids long. With 4 bases removed from V and 4 bases from J, the gap between germline ends came to 8 bases. Germline values: CDR1 MNHEY, CDR2 SMNVEV (reference sequence). The CDR3 DNA reads as TGTGCCAGCAGTTCCTCTCGCGGGGCCAACGTCCTGACTTTC. As protein: CASSSSRGANVLTF.

J is TRBJ2-7 and V is TRBV16; a possible D gene is TRBD1 (5 bases). The length of the CDR3 is 12 residues. Germline lookup yields CDR1 KGHSY and CDR2 FQNENV. The V gene lost 4 bases and the J gene lost 4 bases, with 8 bases spanning the gap. CDR3 nucleotides: TGTGCCAGCAGCCGCCCAGGGTACGAGCAGTACTTC. It translates to CASSRPGYEQYF.

The chain couples TRBV5-1 to TRBJ2-1; TRBD1 might be the D (6 bases). This CDR3 region has 14 residues. V was clipped by 1 base and J by 3 bases, with 8 bases between them. Germline V lookup: CDR1 SGHRS, CDR2 YFSETQ. CDR3 sequence: CASSLKQGYNEQFF. CDR3 nucleotide sequence: TGCGCCAGCAGCTTGAAACAGGGCTACAATGAGCAGTTCTTC.

The V call is TRBV6-6, the J call TRBJ2-1, with a weak D call TRBD2 (5 bases). The CDR3 contains 14 residues. Trimming left V 5 bases short and J 9 bases short, with 17 bases between. Germline loops: CDR1 MNHNY, CDR2 SVGAGI (reference sequence). CDR3 sequence (DNA): TGTGCCAGCAGTATCCCTCCGGCGGGTGCTGAGCAGTTCTTC. This encodes CASSIPPAGAEQFF.

This clone was observed once. The V and J genes are TRBV2 and TRBJ2-1; D might be TRBD2 (5 bases). Germline lookup yields CDR1 SNHLY and CDR2 FYNNEI. The CDR3 runs to 13 residues. V gave up 4 bases and J gave up 10 bases, with 14 bases separating them. CDR3 sequence (DNA): TGTGCCAGCAGTGGAGGACGGGGTGGGGAGCAGTTCTTC. Translated, it gives CASSGGRGGEQFF. Full variable domain (remainder filled in from reference TRBV2 and TRBJ2-1): EPEVTQTPSHQVTQMGQEVILRCVPISNHLYFYWYRQILGQKVEFLVSFYNNEISEKSEIFDDQFSVERPDGSNFTLKIRSTKLEDSAMYFCASSGGRGGEQFFGPGTRLTVL.

The CDR3, as DNA: TGTGCCAGCAGCCCTTCCCCCGGGACTAGCGGGAGTTATGAGCAGTTCTTC. Protein: CASSPSPGTSGSYEQFF. The chain recombines TRBV13 with TRBJ2-1; 14 nucleotides match TRBD2. J gave up 8 bases and V 5 bases, and 11 bases lay outside the gene matches. CDR3 length: 17 residues. CDR1 and CDR2 (germline): PRHDT, FYEKMQ (reference sequence).

The chain employs TRBV7-9 and TRBJ1-5; 9 bases line up with TRBD1. Germline V gives CDR1 SEHNR, CDR2 FQNEAQ (reference sequence). This CDR3 has 15 amino acids. V trimming: 1 base; J trimming: 6 bases; junction bases outside the gene matches: 4. The CDR3, as DNA: TGTGCCAGCAGCTTAGGGGGACAGGGCAGTCAGCCCCAGCATTTT. Translating gives CASSLGGQGSQPQHF.

The chain links TRBV18 to TRBJ2-2; no firm D call. The CDR3 contains 17 residues. Germline CDR1 KGHSH, CDR2 LQKENI. The germline V and J ends were trimmed by 2 bases and 0 bases, with 13 bases remaining between them. CDR3 region: CASSPIPGSSNTGELFF. In nucleotides, the CDR3 is TGTGCCAGCTCACCAATCCCCGGAAGTTCGAACACCGGGGAGCTGTTTTTT.

The chain is built from TRBV11-3 and TRBJ2-1; 11 bases match TRBD2. Germline V lookup: CDR1 SGHNT, CDR2 YENEEA. J lost 5 bases, V lost 5 bases, and 8 bases had no gene match. The CDR3 runs to 16 residues. This CDR3 is CASSPQGTSGNNEQFF. The CDR3 coding sequence is TGTGCCAGCAGCCCCCAAGGGACTAGCGGAAACAATGAGCAGTTCTTC. Drawing the rest from reference TRBV11-3 and TRBJ2-1, the complete variable domain is EAGVVQSPRYKIIEKKQPVAFWCNPISGHNTLYWYLQNLGQGPELLIRYENEEAVDDSQLPKDRFSAERLKGVDSTLKIQPAELGDSAVYLCASSPQGTSGNNEQFFGPGTRLTVL.

This chain connects TRBV6-1 to TRBJ1-5, with D possibly matching TRBD1 (5 bases). Germline V gene data show CDR1 as MNHNS and CDR2 as SASEGT. The CDR3 spans 15 residues. Trimming removed 6 bases at V and 6 bases at J, with 18 bases between. The CDR3 DNA reads TGTGCCAGCAGCCTGGACACCCTAGCTAGTCAGCCCCAGCATTTT. This sequence encodes CASSLDTLASQPQHF.

The chain uses TRBV6-1 and TRBJ2-1; D is uncertain. Looked up from germline, CDR1 is MNHNS and CDR2 is SASEGT. The CDR3 runs 13 residues. Between the trimmed V and J ends, which lost 7 bases and 3 bases, there was a span of 10 bases. The DNA for the CDR3 is TGTGCCAGCACCCTTTCTAGCTACAATGAGCAGTTCTTC. This codes for CASTLSSYNEQFF.

The chain is built from TRBV6-1 and TRBJ2-1; D is possibly TRBD1 (5 bases). The germline V and J ends were trimmed by 4 bases and 8 bases, with 18 bases remaining between them. CDR1 and CDR2 from the germline V gene are MNHNS and SASEGT. The CDR3 has 15 residues. For the CDR3, the DNA is TGTGCCAGCAGTGCCATGCTCAGGGTTAGGGATGAGCAGTTCTTC. Translated: CASSAMLRVRDEQFF.

V is TRBV2 and J is TRBJ2-1, with 8 positions matching TRBD2. The CDR3 has 14 amino acids. CDR1 and CDR2 from the germline V gene are SNHLY and FYNNEI. With 5 bases clipped from V and 8 bases from J, the junction kept 8 bases outside the gene matches. CDR3: CASSTRGLAYEQFF. Here the CDR3 DNA reads TGTGCCAGCAGTACCCGCGGACTAGCCTATGAGCAGTTCTTC. Complete variable domain (other parts from reference TRBV2 and TRBJ2-1): EPEVTQTPSHQVTQMGQEVILRCVPISNHLYFYWYRQILGQKVEFLVSFYNNEISEKSEIFDDQFSVERPDGSNFTLKIRSTKLEDSAMYFCASSTRGLAYEQFFGPGTRLTVL.

The count of this clone is one. The chain's CDR3 is CASSWGRQGTRGQFF. CDR3 bases: TGTGCCAGCAGCTGGGGGAGACAGGGGACCAGGGGGCAGTTCTTC. The V gene is TRBV7-8, the J gene TRBJ2-1; 8 bases fit TRBD1. V shed 4 bases, J shed 12 bases, and the junction held 14 bases outside the gene matches. The CDR3 has 15 residues. Germline V lookup: CDR1 SGHVS, CDR2 FQNEAQ. The variable domain in full, completed from reference TRBV7-8 and TRBJ2-1, reads GAGVSQSPRYKVAKRGQDVALRCDPISGHVSLFWYQQALGQGPEFLTYFQNEAQLDKSGLPSDRFFAERPEGSVSTLKIQRTQQEDSAVYLCASSWGRQGTRGQFFGPGTRLTVL.

This clone was picked up one time. The DNA of the CDR3 is TGTGCCAGCAGCGGACAGGGTGGGACTGAAGCTTTCTTT. This encodes CASSGQGGTEAFF. The chain combines TRBV28 with TRBJ1-1; TRBD1 agrees at 8 bases. With V trimmed by 6 bases and J by 5 bases, 5 bases remained unmatched. The germline gives CDR1 MDHEN, CDR2 SYDVKM. This CDR3 spans 13 amino acids. Drawing the rest from reference TRBV28 and TRBJ1-1, the complete variable domain is DVKVTQSSRYLVKRTGEKVFLECVQDMDHENMFWYRQDPGLGLRLIYFSYDVKMKEKGDIPEGYSVSREKKERFSLILESASTNQTSMYLCASSGQGGTEAFFGQGTRLTVV.

The chain uses TRBV13 and TRBJ1-1; the D gene is possibly TRBD1 (5 bases). CDR3 length equals 13 residues. Trimming cost V 7 bases and J 3 bases, with 12 bases left between them. From germline, CDR1 is PRHDT and CDR2 FYEKMQ (reference sequence). The CDR3 region has the DNA TGTGCCAGCACCCGGGGGTCGTACACTGAAGCTTTCTTT. This codes for CASTRGSYTEAFF.

The rearrangement joins TRBV9 to TRBJ2-2; TRBD2 is a possible D gene (5 bases). CDR1 is SGDLS, CDR2 YYNGEE, per germline. Trimming removed 7 bases at V and 8 bases at J, with 9 bases between. The CDR3 extends over 11 amino acids. The CDR3 DNA is TGTGCCAGCTCGAGGGAGGGGGAGCTGTTTTTT. It codes for CASSREGELFF.